This T cell receptor (beta chain) comes out of a study of T cells after yellow fever vaccination. TCRdb re-derived calls from the 5' RACE reads in MiXCR, one entry per CDR3 protein. The table shows about 300,000 distinct CDR3 sequences, with approximately 10% occurring only once. The clonotype comes from a man aged 18 to 30 who received the YFV17D yellow fever vaccine. The sample here was CD4+ T cells sorted from PBMCs, taken 5 days after the yellow fever booster vaccination.

CDR3 protein: CASSLVDLREKLFF. The CDR3 nucleotides are TGTGCCAGCAGTTTAGTGGATTTGAGGGAAAAACTGTTTTTT. The rearrangement links TRBV28 to TRBJ1-4; D gene unclear. Germline CDR1 reads MDHEN; CDR2 reads SYDVKM. This CDR3 has 14 residues. Trimming took off 2 bases at V and 8 bases at J, with 12 bases between the two ends.